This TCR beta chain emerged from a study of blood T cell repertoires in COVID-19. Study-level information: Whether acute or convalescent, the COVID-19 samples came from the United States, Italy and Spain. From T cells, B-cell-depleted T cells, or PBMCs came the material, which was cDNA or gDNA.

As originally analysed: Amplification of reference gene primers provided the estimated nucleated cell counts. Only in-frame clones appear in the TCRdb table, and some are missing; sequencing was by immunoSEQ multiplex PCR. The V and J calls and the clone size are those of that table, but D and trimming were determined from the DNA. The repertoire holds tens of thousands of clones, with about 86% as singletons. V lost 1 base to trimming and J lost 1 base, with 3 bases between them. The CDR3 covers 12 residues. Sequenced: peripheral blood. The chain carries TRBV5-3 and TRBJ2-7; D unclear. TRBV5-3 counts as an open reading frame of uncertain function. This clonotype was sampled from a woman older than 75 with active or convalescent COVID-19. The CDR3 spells CARSLHSYEQYF. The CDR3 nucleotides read TGTGCCAGAAGCTTGCATTCCTACGAGCAGTACTTC.